The rows below give T cell receptor beta chains drawn from one sample of a study of blood T cell repertoires in COVID-19. Profiling relied on immunoSEQ multiplex PCR, and the TCRdb table lists in-frame clones only, not all of them. The sample holds around 300,000 clones, approximately 90% seen once. Sequencing was performed on PBMCs or T cells enriched from blood (not recorded which). All receptors come from a woman in her 50s who had recovered from COVID-19. CDR3s include the opening cysteine and the closing phenylalanine or tryptophan. The D gene is left open where the match is weak. Size is stated for part of the rows, as once, few or many counts, or as a class when the clone is expanded.

CDR3 protein,CDR3 DNA,V gene,J gene,clone size,D gene
CASTQDGMGGYTF,TGTGCCAGCACCCAGGACGGGATGGGAGGCTACACCTTC,TRBV7-9,TRBJ1-2,-,-
CASTPPGLADNEQFF,TGTGCCAGCACCCCACCGGGACTAGCGGACAATGAGCAGTTCTTC,TRBV7-2,TRBJ2-1,-,TRBD2
CASSHIPGQGGEQYF,TGTGCCAGCAGTCATATACCGGGACAGGGGGGAGAGCAGTACTTC,TRBV27,TRBJ2-7,-,TRBD1
CSVELGGGETQYF,TGCAGCGTTGAGTTAGGTGGCGGAGAGACCCAGTACTTC,TRBV29-1,TRBJ2-5,-,-
CASSSGGDRESYEQYF,TGTGCCAGCAGCTCAGGGGGGGACAGGGAGTCCTACGAGCAGTACTTC,TRBV5-4,TRBJ2-7,once,TRBD1
CASRRDRRETGGPSSYNEQFF,TGTGCCAGCAGGCGGGACCGCCGGGAAACGGGAGGGCCCTCGTCCTACAATGAGCAGTTCTTC,TRBV2,TRBJ2-1,-,TRBD2
CATSDPLGGGQKGGPETQYF,TGTGCCACCAGTGACCCCCTTGGGGGGGGCCAAAAGGGAGGGCCGGAGACCCAGTACTTC,TRBV24-1,TRBJ2-5,once,-
CASSLGRELPQHF,TGTGCCAGCAGCTTAGGTCGGGAGCTGCCCCAGCATTTT,TRBV11-2,TRBJ1-5,-,-
CASSLGGNGYTF,TGTGCCAGCAGTTTGGGCGGGAATGGCTACACCTTC,TRBV27,TRBJ1-2,-,-
CASRVQDTIMDEQFF,TGTGCCAGCAGGGTACAGGATACCATTATGGATGAGCAGTTCTTC,TRBV28,TRBJ2-1,-,-
CASSTQGQGDSPLHF,TGCGCCAGCAGTACACAGGGGCAGGGGGACTCACCCCTCCACTTT,TRBV5-1,TRBJ1-6,-,TRBD1
CASGGSTDTQYF,TGTGCCTCTGGCGGTAGCACAGATACGCAGTATTTT,TRBV12-3/TRBV12-4,TRBJ2-3,once,-
CASSALSPNPPEQFF,TGTGCCAGCAGCGCCCTATCGCCCAACCCCCCTGAGCAGTTCTTC,TRBV9,TRBJ2-1,-,-
CASSLADRASYGYTF,TGTGCCAGCAGTTTAGCGGACAGGGCCAGCTATGGCTACACCTTC,TRBV28,TRBJ1-2,-,TRBD1
CASSVDGQRNEKLFF,TGTGCCAGCAGCGTAGATGGACAGCGTAATGAAAAACTGTTTTTT,TRBV9,TRBJ1-4,-,-
CASSRDNSYNSPLHF,TGTGCCAGCAGCAGGGACAACTCCTATAATTCACCCCTCCACTTT,TRBV7-3,TRBJ1-6,-,-
CASSENLAGASEVRSSYNEQFF,TGTGCCAGCAGTGAAAATCTAGCGGGAGCGTCGGAAGTTCGTAGCTCCTACAATGAGCAGTTCTTC,TRBV2,TRBJ2-1,-,TRBD2
CASSETRGPGGEQFF,TGCGCCAGCAGTGAAACCAGGGGGCCCGGCGGTGAGCAGTTCTTC,TRBV10-2,TRBJ2-1,-,TRBD1
CASSLRQGFGYTF,TGTGCCAGCAGCTTGAGACAGGGCTTTGGCTACACCTTC,TRBV5-4,TRBJ1-2,-,TRBD1
CASSPTGYSQPQHF,TGTGCCAGCAGTCCGACAGGGTACAGTCAGCCCCAGCATTTT,TRBV28,TRBJ1-5,-,TRBD1
CAWSFGTGSNQPQHF,TGTGCCTGGAGTTTCGGGACAGGTAGCAATCAGCCCCAGCATTTT,TRBV30,TRBJ1-5,-,TRBD1
CASSQKRDRRATNEKLFF,TGTGCCAGCTCGCAAAAACGAGACAGGCGTGCAACTAATGAAAAACTGTTTTTT,TRBV18,TRBJ1-4,-,-
CASSARTSGGRTDTQYF,TGTGCCAGTAGTGCCCGGACTAGCGGGGGACGCACAGATACGCAGTATTTT,TRBV19,TRBJ2-3,-,TRBD2
CASLGQGFDEQFF,TGTGCCAGCTTGGGACAGGGGTTCGATGAGCAGTTCTTC,TRBV18,TRBJ2-1,-,TRBD1
CASSLTEGQPQHF,TGCGCCAGCAGCTTAACTGAGGGACAGCCCCAGCATTTT,TRBV5-1,TRBJ1-5,-,-
CASSPGGNTIYF,TGTGCCAGCAGCCCGGGAGGAAACACCATATATTTT,TRBV7-8,TRBJ1-3,-,-
CASSSRNTEAFF,TGTGCCAGCAGTTCCAGGAACACTGAAGCTTTCTTT,TRBV6-5,TRBJ1-1,-,-
CARSLANNSYEQYF,TGTGCCAGAAGCTTGGCGAACAACTCCTACGAGCAGTACTTC,TRBV5-3,TRBJ2-7,-,-
CASSLEVFTGTYEQYF,TGTGCCAGCAGCTTGGAGGTCTTTACAGGGACCTACGAGCAGTACTTC,TRBV5-5,TRBJ2-7,-,-
CASSPPGQRTEAFF,TGTGCCAGCTCACCGCCGGGACAGCGCACTGAAGCTTTCTTT,TRBV18,TRBJ1-1,-,TRBD1
CASSPQLGTDNQPQHF,TGTGCCAGCAGCCCGCAACTTGGGACAGATAATCAGCCCCAGCATTTT,TRBV7-2,TRBJ1-5,-,TRBD1
CASHRGEYGYTF,TGTGCCAGCCACAGGGGAGAATATGGCTACACCTTC,TRBV6-6,TRBJ1-2,-,TRBD1
CAWSVKRVPYEQYF,TGTGCCTGGAGTGTAAAGCGGGTCCCCTACGAGCAGTACTTC,TRBV30,TRBJ2-7,-,-
CASSGAYRGIYEQYF,TGTGCCAGCAGTGGGGCGTACAGGGGGATCTACGAGCAGTACTTC,TRBV11-2,TRBJ2-7,-,TRBD1
CASSLSLPAQYF,TGTGCCAGCAGCTTAAGTTTACCGGCGCAGTATTTT,TRBV7-2,TRBJ2-3,-,-
CASSPVQGATNEKLFF,TGTGCCAGCTCACCAGTTCAGGGGGCAACTAATGAAAAACTGTTTTTT,TRBV18,TRBJ1-4,-,TRBD1
CASSLADYGYTF,TGTGCCAGCAGTTTAGCAGACTATGGCTACACCTTC,TRBV28,TRBJ1-2,-,-
CASSKTALNSGNTIYF,TGTGCCAGCTCAAAAACAGCACTTAACTCTGGAAACACCATATATTTT,TRBV18,TRBJ1-3,-,-
CASSLAGVGETQYF,TGTGCCAGCAGCTTAGCGGGAGTCGGCGAGACCCAGTACTTC,TRBV7-8,TRBJ2-5,-,-
CATRHGVNTEAFF,TGTGCCACGAGGCACGGGGTGAACACTGAAGCTTTCTTT,TRBV19,TRBJ1-1,-,-
CASWRGGTELFF,TGTGCCAGCTGGAGGGGGGGTACGGAACTGTTTTTT,TRBV12-3/TRBV12-4,TRBJ1-4,-,-
CASSPGDRLSYNEQFF,TGTGCCAGCAGCCCGGGGGACAGGTTATCCTACAATGAGCAGTTCTTC,TRBV7-9,TRBJ2-1,-,TRBD1
CASSQKTGDGFEKLFF,TGCGCCAGCAGCCAGAAAACAGGGGACGGATTCGAAAAACTGTTTTTT,TRBV4-3,TRBJ1-4,-,TRBD1
CASSPALAGIETQYF,TGTGCCAGCTCACCCGCGCTAGCGGGTATAGAGACCCAGTACTTC,TRBV18,TRBJ2-5,-,TRBD2
CSASPTGFNGYTF,TGCAGTGCTAGTCCGACAGGGTTTAATGGCTACACCTTC,TRBV20-1,TRBJ1-2,-,TRBD1
CASSVSGSSYNEQFF,TGTGCCAGCAGCGTAAGTGGGAGCTCCTACAATGAGCAGTTCTTC,TRBV9,TRBJ2-1,-,-
CASSTNRGANYGYTF,TGTGCCAGCAGTACAAACAGGGGAGCTAACTATGGCTACACCTTC,TRBV6-5,TRBJ1-2,few,TRBD1
CASSSGTAYNSPLHF,TGTGCCAGCAGCTCTGGGACAGCTTATAATTCACCCCTCCACTTT,TRBV11-2,TRBJ1-6,once,TRBD1
CASSQDQGGVRNTEAFF,TGCGCCAGCAGCCAAGATCAAGGGGGGGTAAGGAACACTGAAGCTTTCTTT,TRBV4-3,TRBJ1-1,-,-